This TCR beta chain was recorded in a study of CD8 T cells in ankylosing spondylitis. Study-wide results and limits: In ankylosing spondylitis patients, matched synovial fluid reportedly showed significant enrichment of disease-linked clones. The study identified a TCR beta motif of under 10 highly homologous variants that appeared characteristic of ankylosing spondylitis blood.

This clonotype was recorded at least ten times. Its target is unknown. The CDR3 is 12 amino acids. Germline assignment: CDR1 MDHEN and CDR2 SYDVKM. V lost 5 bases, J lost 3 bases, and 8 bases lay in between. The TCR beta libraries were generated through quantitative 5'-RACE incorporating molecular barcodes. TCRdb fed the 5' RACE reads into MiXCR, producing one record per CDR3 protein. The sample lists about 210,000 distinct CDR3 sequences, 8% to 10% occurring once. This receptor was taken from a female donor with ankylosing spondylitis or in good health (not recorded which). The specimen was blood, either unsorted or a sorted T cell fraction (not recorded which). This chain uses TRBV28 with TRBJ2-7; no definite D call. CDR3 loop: CASSQTHYEQYF. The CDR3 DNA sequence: TGTGCCAGCAGTCAGACCCACTACGAGCAGTACTTC.